This TCR beta chain was sequenced in a study of blood T cell repertoires in COVID-19. Study at large: In each case, the material was cDNA or gDNA derived from T cells, B-cell-depleted T cells, or PBMCs.

TCRdb's table, derived via immunoSEQ multiplex PCR, lists solely in-frame clones and lacks some. The sample lists roughly 99,000 clones, 84% occurring once. After removal of 5 bases from V and 8 bases from J, the junction contained 17 bases not matched to a gene. The length of the CDR3 is 16 residues. Germline lookup yields CDR1 SGHTA and CDR2 FQGNSA. This TCR derives from a human donor in a cohort sampled during active COVID-19. The chain couples TRBV7-2 to TRBJ1-2; 7 bases are shared with TRBD1. Sequencing was performed on peripheral blood. The CDR3 DNA reads as TGTGCCAGCAGCCCACCCGCGGGACAGCCTATGGGCGGCTACACCTTC. Its translation: CASSPPAGQPMGGYTF.